Sequencing of this TCR beta chain was carried out in a study of blood T cell repertoires in COVID-19. In the study overall: Acute and convalescent COVID-19 samples came from the United States, Italy and Spain. The analysed material was cDNA or gDNA that came from T cells, B-cell-depleted T cells, or PBMCs.

Trimming cost V 0 bases and J 0 bases, with 15 bases left between them. Per the germline V gene, CDR1 is SGHVS and CDR2 is FQNEAQ. The CDR3 loop spans 18 amino acids. Original data processing: For nucleated cells, counts were estimated from reference gene primer amplification. Repertoires were generated with immunoSEQ multiplex PCR, while TCRdb's copy carries only in-frame clones and drops some. V and J calls and clone size are copied from that table; D and trimming were computed from the DNA. The sample lists approximately 15,000 clones; around 77% were seen once. The chain couples TRBV7-8 to TRBJ1-5; D possibly corresponds to TRBD1 (5 bases). The sample comprised peripheral blood. The TCR was taken from a human donor in a cohort sampled during active COVID-19. This chain's CDR3 is CASSLAWQGRDSNQPQHF. The CDR3, as DNA: TGTGCCAGCAGCTTAGCGTGGCAGGGCCGCGATAGCAATCAGCCCCAGCATTTT.